This TCR beta chain appears in the sequencing data of a study of T-cell memory formation after mild COVID-19. General study findings and limits: A subset of responding clones appeared in pre-infection memory, suggesting cross-reactive memory joined.

For this clonotype: Its antigen is not known.

TCRdb ran MiXCR on the 5' RACE reads and lists one entry per CDR3 protein. The sample yields 140,000 to 150,000 distinct CDR3 sequences, roughly 24% seen once. The CDR3 totals 14 residues. CDR1 KGHDR and CDR2 SFDVKD come from the germline V gene. The J segment lost 2 bases and the V segment lost 3 bases, leaving 0 bases of the junction unmatched. This clonotype was sampled from an adult woman who had mild COVID-19 (a few samples of this study predate the infection). Cell type and time point are not known. The sequencing sample was made of PBMCs or a T cell subset sorted from them (not recorded which). The chain recombines TRBV24-1 with TRBJ2-7, with 10 bases identical to TRBD1. The CDR3 DNA follows: TGTGCCACCAGTGATGACAGGGGGCCCTACGAGCAGTACTTC. Its protein is CATSDDRGPYEQYF.